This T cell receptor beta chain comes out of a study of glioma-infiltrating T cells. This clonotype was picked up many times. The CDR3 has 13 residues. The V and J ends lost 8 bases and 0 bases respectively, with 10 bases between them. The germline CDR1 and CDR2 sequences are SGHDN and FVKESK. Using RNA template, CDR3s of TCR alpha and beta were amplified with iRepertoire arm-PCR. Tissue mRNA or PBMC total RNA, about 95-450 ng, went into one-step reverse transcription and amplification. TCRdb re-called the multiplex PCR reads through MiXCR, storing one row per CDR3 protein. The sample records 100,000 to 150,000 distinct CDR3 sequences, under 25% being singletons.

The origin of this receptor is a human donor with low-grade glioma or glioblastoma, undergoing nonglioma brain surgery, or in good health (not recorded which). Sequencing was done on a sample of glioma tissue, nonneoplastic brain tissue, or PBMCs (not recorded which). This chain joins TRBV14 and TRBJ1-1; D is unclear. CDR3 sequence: CASSQNMNTEAFF. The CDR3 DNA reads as TGTGCCAGCTCCCAGAACATGAACACTGAAGCTTTCTTT. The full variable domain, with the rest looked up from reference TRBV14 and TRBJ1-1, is EAGVTQFPSHSVIEKGQTVTLRCDPISGHDNLYWYRRVMGKEIKFLLHFVKESKQDESGMPNNRFLAERTGGTYSTLKVQPAELEDSGVYFCASSQNMNTEAFFGQGTRLTVV.